These 32 T cell receptor beta chains were sequenced from one sample in a study of T cells in Graves' hyperthyroidism and ophthalmopathy. The CDR3 regions of TCR beta were amplified from RNA transcripts. Carried out on the TCR CDR3, a first-round RT-PCR used the HTBI primer set. MiXCR, applied by TCRdb to the multiplex PCR reads, yields one record per CDR3 protein. The sample yields roughly 710,000 distinct CDR3 sequences, approximately 36% seen once. The sample taken for sequencing was blood. These receptors came from a woman aged 40 to 50 with Graves' hyperthyroidism.

This clonotype was picked up many times. This sequence joins TRBV7-9 and TRBJ1-6; 7 bases map to TRBD1. The CDR3 spans 15 residues. Per the germline V gene, CDR1 is SEHNR and CDR2 is FQNEAQ (reference sequence). J was trimmed by 8 bases and V by 0 bases; bases with no gene match: 4. The DNA of the CDR3 is TGTGCCAGCAGCTTAGCCCCCAGGGGGGATTCACCCCTCCACTTT. This sequence encodes CASSLAPRGDSPLHF.

This clonotype was counted a few times. V usage is TRBV6-1 and J usage is TRBJ2-7; tentatively, D is TRBD1 (6 bases). Germline values: CDR1 MNHNS, CDR2 SASEGT. V was trimmed by 3 bases and J by 4 bases, leaving 13 bases between them. This CDR3 has 14 amino acids. For the CDR3, the DNA is TGTGCCAGCAGTGATCGGTCAGGGGAATACGAGCAGTACTTC. Translating it yields CASSDRSGEYEQYF.

The chain joins TRBV15 to TRBJ1-1; 8 bases fit TRBD1. Germline lookup yields CDR1 LNHNV and CDR2 YYDKDF (reference sequence). The CDR3 consists of 16 residues. Germline trimming cut 5 bases from V and 4 bases from J; bases unmatched to any gene: 12. The CDR3 bases are TGTGCCACCAGCGCACGCCGGGACAGGAAGATCACTGAAGCTTTCTTT. It yields the protein CATSARRDRKITEAFF.

CDR3 loop: CASSLGARDYRYTF. Here the CDR3 DNA reads TGTGCCAGCAGCTTAGGGGCCAGGGATTATCGCTACACCTTC. The chain combines TRBV11-2 with TRBJ1-2, with a weak D call TRBD1 (5 bases). With 1 base removed from V and 9 bases from J, the gap between germline ends came to 15 bases. The CDR3 totals 14 residues. Germline V gene lookup returns CDR1 SGHAT and CDR2 FQNNGV. Looking up the rest from reference TRBV11-2 and TRBJ1-2 gives the full variable domain: EAGVAQSPRYKIIEKRQSVAFWCNPISGHATLYWYQQILGQGPKLLIQFQNNGVVDDSQLPKDRFSAERLKGVDSTLKIQPAKLEDSAVYLCASSLGARDYRYTFGSGTRLTVV.

This clonotype came up a few times. The rearrangement joins TRBV7-2 to TRBJ1-4; 9 positions agree with TRBD1. Unmatched junction bases numbered 6, after V lost 5 bases and J lost 5 bases. The CDR3 loop spans 15 amino acids. The V gene's germline CDR1 is SGHTA and CDR2 FQGNSA. The CDR3 loop is CASSPRGTGNEKLFF. The DNA for the CDR3 is TGTGCCAGCAGCCCCCGGGGGACAGGGAATGAAAAACTGTTTTTT.

Concerning this clonotype itself: Lacking the conserved final phenylalanine or tryptophan, this CDR3 likely reflects a read error. The V call is TRBV4-3, the J call TRBJ2-7, with D perhaps TRBD1 (6 bases). V shed 5 bases and J shed 2 bases, with 16 bases lying between them. CDR1 is LGHNA and CDR2 is YSLEER in the germline V gene. CDR3 size: 15 residues. The chain's CDR3 is CASSSRRTAAYEQYL. The CDR3 DNA sequence: TGCGCCAGCAGCTCCCGCAGGACAGCAGCCTACGAGCAGTACTTG.

This clonotype was recorded a few times. The chain has TRBV4-3 and TRBJ1-5; the D is unclear. The CDR3 totals 14 residues. Germline assignment: CDR1 LGHNA and CDR2 YSLEER. The V end was cut by 2 bases, the J end by 5 bases, with 10 bases between. In nucleotides, the CDR3 is TGCGCCAGCAGCCAAACCCTCGGAGATCAGCCCCAGCATTTT. This encodes CASSQTLGDQPQHF.

The chain links TRBV6-6 to TRBJ2-7, with D unclear. The V and J ends lost 5 bases and 0 bases respectively, with 8 bases between them. Germline CDR1 is MNHNY and CDR2 is SVGAGI (reference sequence). This CDR3 contains 13 residues. CDR3 loop: CASSEEVSYEQYF. CDR3 bases: TGTGCCAGCAGTGAAGAGGTCTCCTACGAGCAGTACTTC.

This chain uses TRBV5-5 with TRBJ2-7, with D maybe TRBD1 (6 bases). Germline CDR1 is SGHKS and CDR2 is YYEKEE (reference sequence). V lost 5 bases, J lost 7 bases, and 22 bases lay in between. This CDR3 contains 15 residues. The CDR3 region has the DNA TGTGCCAGCAGTTTCAGGAGTCCAGGGGCGTGGGAGCAGTACTTC. It translates to CASSFRSPGAWEQYF.

This chain connects TRBV4-3 to TRBJ1-2, with 7 positions matching TRBD1. The CDR3 is 16 amino acids. Germline V gene data show CDR1 as LGHNA and CDR2 as YSLEER. Trimming removed 2 bases from V and 0 bases from J; junction bases left unmatched: 6. CDR3 bases: TGCGCCAGCAGCCAAAAACAGGGGTCGGCTAACTATGGCTACACCTTC. It specifies CASSQKQGSANYGYTF.

A few counts support this clonotype. The chain employs TRBV7-3 and TRBJ1-1; D may be TRBD1 (6 bases). Trimming took off 5 bases at V and 5 bases at J, with 18 bases between the two ends. The CDR3 runs to 15 residues. The germline CDR1 and CDR2 sequences are SGHTA and FQGTGA. CDR3 bases: TGTGCCAGCAGCCGTACTGGGGGGCGGAGGACTGAAGCTTTCTTT. It translates to CASSRTGGRRTEAFF.

The CDR3 DNA reads TGTGCCAGCAGCTTGGTGCTATGGTTGGAGACCCAGTACTTC. This encodes CASSLVLWLETQYF. This chain uses TRBV5-5 with TRBJ2-5, with D unresolved. Germline V gives CDR1 SGHKS, CDR2 YYEKEE (reference sequence). V lost 0 bases to trimming and J lost 5 bases, with 11 bases between them. There are 14 residues in the CDR3. Full variable domain (rest looked up from reference TRBV5-5 and TRBJ2-5): DAGVTQSPTHLIKTRGQQVTLRCSPISGHKSVSWYQQVLGQGPQFIFQYYEKEERGRGNFPDRFSARQFPNYSSELNVNALLLGDSALYLCASSLVLWLETQYFGPGTRLLVL.

This clonotype was detected many times. The chain links TRBV9 to TRBJ1-2, with a weak D call TRBD1 (6 bases). The V gene's germline CDR1 is SGDLS and CDR2 YYNGEE. The V end lost 2 bases, the J end lost 5 bases, and 16 bases lay between the germline ends. The length of the CDR3 is 15 residues. DNA for the CDR3: TGTGCCAGCAGCGTTTCTACGGGGCAGGGGTATGGCTACACCTTC. Encoded protein: CASSVSTGQGYGYTF.

This clonotype was found many times. The chain joins TRBV12-3 or TRBV12-4 to TRBJ1-1; the D is unclear. The CDR3 contains 14 residues. V was cut by 3 bases and J by 2 bases, with 10 bases left in between. The CDR3 sequence is CASSFGQPNTEAFF. In nucleotides, the CDR3 is TGTGCCAGCAGTTTTGGGCAACCCAACACTGAAGCTTTCTTT.

The chain is built from TRBV6-5 and TRBJ1-5; perhaps TRBD1 as D (5 bases). V was pared by 2 bases and J by 7 bases, with 12 bases between. The CDR3 sequence is 14 residues long. Germline V gives CDR1 MNHEY, CDR2 SVGAGI. CDR3 sequence reads: CASSYRQYGQPQHF. The DNA for the CDR3 is TGTGCCAGCAGTTACAGACAGTACGGGCAGCCCCAGCATTTT.

V usage is TRBV7-6 and J usage is TRBJ2-1, with 7 nucleotides matching TRBD1. CDR1 SGHVS and CDR2 FNYEAQ come from the germline V gene. The CDR3 sequence is 17 residues long. V lost 10 bases, J lost 3 bases, and 18 bases stayed unmatched. The CDR3 loop reads CATNPVTGERVYNEQFF. The DNA of the CDR3 is TGTGCCACCAACCCGGTAACAGGGGAGAGGGTCTACAATGAGCAGTTCTTC.

This clonotype was observed many times. This rearrangement joins TRBV7-9 to TRBJ2-7, with D hard to call. The ends were cut back, 6 bases at V and 4 bases at J, with 16 bases in the middle. CDR1 is SEHNR and CDR2 is FQNEAQ in the germline V gene (reference sequence). CDR3 length: 14 amino acids. In nucleotides, the CDR3 is TGTGCCAGCAGTCTAAGTATTCCCTCTTACGAGCAGTACTTC. Amino acid sequence: CASSLSIPSYEQYF.

J is TRBJ1-2 and V is TRBV27, with a tentative D call TRBD1 (5 bases). The germline gives CDR1 MNHEY, CDR2 SMNVEV (reference sequence). Trimming took off 5 bases at V and 13 bases at J, with 23 bases between the two ends. The CDR3 spans 14 residues. This CDR3 is CASSPGTLIRAATF. In DNA form, the CDR3 reads TGTGCCAGCAGTCCCGGGACGCTTATTAGGGCGGCCACCTTC.

This clonotype was observed a handful of times. The chain has TRBV7-2 and TRBJ1-2; 10 bases fit TRBD1. CDR3 length: 14 residues. Germline V lookup: CDR1 SGHTA, CDR2 FQGNSA. After removal of 5 bases from V and 8 bases from J, the junction contained 8 bases not matched to a gene. CDR3 DNA: TGTGCCAGCAGCCCCGGACAGGGGGGGTGGGGCTACACCTTC. Protein product: CASSPGQGGWGYTF.

The chain combines TRBV11-2 with TRBJ1-2, with D possibly matching TRBD1 (6 bases). The CDR3 loop spans 16 amino acids. The germline CDR1 and CDR2 sequences are SGHAT and FQNNGV. Trimming took off 1 base at V and 5 bases at J, with 17 bases between the two ends. The CDR3 region has the DNA TGTGCCAGCAGCTTAGTTCCGGGGGCCCTCGAGTATGGCTACACCTTC. It translates to CASSLVPGALEYGYTF. Combining the CDR3 with reference TRBV11-2 and TRBJ1-2 gives the whole variable domain EAGVAQSPRYKIIEKRQSVAFWCNPISGHATLYWYQQILGQGPKLLIQFQNNGVVDDSQLPKDRFSAERLKGVDSTLKIQPAKLEDSAVYLCASSLVPGALEYGYTFGSGTRLTVV.

The sample holds many counts of this clonotype. This sequence joins TRBV20-1 and TRBJ1-6, with TRBD1 identical over 8 bases. Trimming removed 3 bases from V and 5 bases from J; junction bases left unmatched: 6. The CDR3 loop spans 15 amino acids. The germline CDR1 and CDR2 sequences are DFQATT and SNEGSKA (reference sequence). CDR3: CSARLAGQDNSPLHF. The DNA of the CDR3 is TGCAGTGCTAGGTTGGCGGGACAGGATAATTCACCCCTCCACTTT.

This clonotype was recorded many times. The J gene is TRBJ1-6, the V gene TRBV7-8; 9 bases align to TRBD1. V shed 5 bases, J shed 10 bases, and the junction held 18 bases outside the gene matches. CDR1 and CDR2 (germline): SGHVS, FQNEAQ. The CDR3 covers 18 residues. The CDR3: CASSPRLGDRASGSPLHF. DNA for the CDR3: TGTGCCAGCAGCCCCCGGCTTGGGGACAGGGCATCGGGGTCACCCCTCCACTTT.

This clonotype was found a few times. The chain links TRBV20-1 to TRBJ2-7; 11 bases match TRBD1. Germline CDR1 DFQATT, CDR2 SNEGSKA (reference sequence). V dropped 0 bases and J dropped 2; count of bases not matched to a gene: 3. CDR3 length: 15 amino acids. CDR3 bases: TGCAGTGCTAGAGATCAGGGACAGGGGGCCTACGAGCAGTACTTC. Translating it yields CSARDQGQGAYEQYF.

This chain uses TRBV10-3 with TRBJ1-1; tentative D call: TRBD1 (5 bases). This CDR3 spans 14 amino acids. CDR1 is ENHRY, CDR2 SYGVKD, per germline. Trimming took 7 bases from V and 1 from J, leaving 13 bases between them. The CDR3 sequence is CAITPGHRNTEAFF. The CDR3 DNA follows: TGTGCCATCACCCCTGGACACCGGAACACTGAAGCTTTCTTT.

This clonotype showed up many times. The V gene is TRBV14, the J gene TRBJ2-6; D is possibly TRBD1 (6 bases). V was clipped by 5 bases and J by 0 bases, with 11 bases between them. Germline V gives CDR1 SGHDN, CDR2 FVKESK. The CDR3 loop spans 16 amino acids. The CDR3: CASSKDSISGANVLTF. CDR3 DNA sequence: TGTGCCAGCAGCAAGGACAGTATCTCTGGGGCCAACGTCCTGACTTTC.

This clonotype came up many times. V usage is TRBV5-6 and J usage is TRBJ1-1; D gene unclear. The CDR3 spans 13 residues. Germline CDR1 and CDR2: SGHDT and YYEEEE. V lost 4 bases, J lost 4 bases, and 11 bases lay in between. The CDR3 sequence: CASSRSDGTEAFF. CDR3 coding DNA: TGTGCCAGCAGCCGCTCAGATGGCACTGAAGCTTTCTTT.

As for this clonotype: With a much larger clone just one base away, this may be a read error. The chain links TRBV9 to TRBJ1-1; D is undetermined. The germline V gene has CDR1 SGDLS and CDR2 YYNGEE. The CDR3 has 12 residues. In nucleotides, the CDR3 is TGTGCCAGCCGCGGGGTCAGCACTGAAGTTTTCTTT. This codes for CASRGVSTEVFF. Using reference TRBV9 and TRBJ1-1 for the parts outside the CDR3, the full variable domain is DSGVTQTPKHLITATGQRVTLRCSPRSGDLSVYWYQQSLDQGLQFLIQYYNGEERAKGNILERFSAQQFPDLHSELNLSSLELGDSALYFCASRGVSTEVFFGQGTRLTVV.

This clonotype was counted many times. V usage is TRBV6-5 and J usage is TRBJ1-2; no clear D. V was pared by 5 bases and J by 4 bases, with 5 bases between. Germline CDR1 is MNHEY and CDR2 is SVGAGI. The CDR3 consists of 11 residues. The CDR3 loop reads CASSEIYGYTF. The CDR3 DNA is TGTGCCAGCAGTGAAATCTATGGCTACACCTTC.

J is TRBJ1-1 and V is TRBV6-2 or TRBV6-3; 7 positions agree with TRBD1. Germline V gives CDR1 MNHEY, CDR2 SVGEGT. Trimming removed 7 bases from V and 1 base from J; junction bases left unmatched: 9. CDR3 length equals 15 residues. In DNA form, the CDR3 reads TGTGCCAGCACCGAAAAGACAGGGCGGAACACTGAAGCTTTCTTT. Its protein product is CASTEKTGRNTEAFF.

This clonotype occurred many times. The gene calls are TRBV7-2 and TRBJ2-7; 8 bases fit TRBD1. CDR1 is SGHTA, CDR2 FQGNSA, per germline. The length of the CDR3 is 15 residues. Trimming cost V 7 bases and J 5 bases; bases outside gene matches: 13. This CDR3 reads CASIKSGQGLHEQYF. In nucleotides, the CDR3 is TGTGCCAGCATAAAATCAGGACAGGGTCTCCACGAGCAGTACTTC.

This clonotype came up a few times. The V call is TRBV27, the J call TRBJ1-4; a possible D gene is TRBD1 (5 bases). The CDR3 spans 15 residues. CDR1 is MNHEY, CDR2 SMNVEV, per germline (reference sequence). Trimming pared 6 bases from V and 7 bases from J, leaving 18 bases between. CDR3 coding DNA: TGTGCCAGCAGCCCGACGTGGGGGGGGGGTGAAAAACTGTTTTTT. Protein sequence: CASSPTWGGGEKLFF.

V usage is TRBV9 and J usage is TRBJ2-2; 11 bases line up with TRBD1. The V and J ends lost 4 bases and 5 bases, in that order; junction bases with no gene match: 7. The CDR3 totals 16 residues. Per germline, CDR1 SGDLS and CDR2 YYNGEE. CDR3 nucleotide sequence: TGTGCCAGCAGCACGTACGGGACAGGGGGAACCGGGGAGCTGTTTTTT. This sequence encodes CASSTYGTGGTGELFF.